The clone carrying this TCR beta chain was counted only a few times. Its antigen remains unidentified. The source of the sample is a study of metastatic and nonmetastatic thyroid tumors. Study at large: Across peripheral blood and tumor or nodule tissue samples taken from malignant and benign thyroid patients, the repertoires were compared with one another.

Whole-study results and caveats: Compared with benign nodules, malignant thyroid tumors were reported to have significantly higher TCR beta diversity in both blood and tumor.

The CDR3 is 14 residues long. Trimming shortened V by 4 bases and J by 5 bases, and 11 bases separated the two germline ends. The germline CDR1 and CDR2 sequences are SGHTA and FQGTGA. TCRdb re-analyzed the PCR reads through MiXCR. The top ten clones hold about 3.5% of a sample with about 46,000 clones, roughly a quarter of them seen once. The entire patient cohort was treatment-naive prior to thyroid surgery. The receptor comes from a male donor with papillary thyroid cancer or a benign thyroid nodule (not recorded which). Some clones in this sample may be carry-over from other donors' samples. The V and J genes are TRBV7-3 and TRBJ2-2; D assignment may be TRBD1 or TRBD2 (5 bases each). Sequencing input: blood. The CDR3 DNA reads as TGTGCCAGCAGCTCTGGGTGGGGGACCGGGGAGCTGTTTTTT. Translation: CASSSGWGTGELFF.